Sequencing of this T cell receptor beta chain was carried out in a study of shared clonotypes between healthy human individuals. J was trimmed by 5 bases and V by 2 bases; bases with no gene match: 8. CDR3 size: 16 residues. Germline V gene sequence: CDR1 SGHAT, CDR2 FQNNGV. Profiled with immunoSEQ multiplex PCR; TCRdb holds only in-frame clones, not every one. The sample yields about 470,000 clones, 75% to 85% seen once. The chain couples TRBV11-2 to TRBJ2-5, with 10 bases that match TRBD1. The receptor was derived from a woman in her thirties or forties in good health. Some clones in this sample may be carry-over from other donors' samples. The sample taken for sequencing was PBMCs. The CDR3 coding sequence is TGTGCCAGCAGCTTAAGGGGGGACAGGGGATTGGAGACCCAGTACTTC. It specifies CASSLRGDRGLETQYF. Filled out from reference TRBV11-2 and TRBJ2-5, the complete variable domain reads EAGVAQSPRYKIIEKRQSVAFWCNPISGHATLYWYQQILGQGPKLLIQFQNNGVVDDSQLPKDRFSAERLKGVDSTLKIQPAKLEDSAVYLCASSLRGDRGLETQYFGPGTRLLVL.